This record concerns one T cell receptor beta chain sequence. Its antigen is not known. The CDR3 contains 16 residues. V gave up 2 bases and J gave up 1 base; unmatched junction bases: 5. Germline V gene sequence: CDR1 SGHNT, CDR2 YYREEE (reference sequence). This sample is part of a study of cytomegalovirus exposure and HLA in healthy donors. Study in general: Counted in an early data release were about 86 million unique TCRs from HLA-typed donors.

Primers for the PCR totalled 60 Vbeta and 13 Jbeta. Here immunoSEQ multiplex PCR was the method, and the copy in TCRdb shows in-frame clones only, minus some. This sample has just over 150,000 clones, with 70% to 85% found just once. Study-wide results and limits: For TCR beta chains, V- and J-gene trimming was later linked to a missense DCLRE1C variant. CMV antigen specificity was confirmed in vitro for a few CMV-associated chains.

The TCR comes from a man aged 45-65 years in good health and CMV-seropositive. The specimen sequenced was PBMCs. The chain carries TRBV5-4 and TRBJ2-2; 7 bases agree with TRBD2. DNA of the CDR3: TGTGCCAGCAGCTTTCCAGCGGGGCAGAACACCGGGGAGCTGTTTTTT. Its translation is CASSFPAGQNTGELFF.